This TCR beta chain was identified in a study of blood T cell repertoires in COVID-19 (dated by TCRdb to the early 2020s). Study-level background: The collaborator samples originated in the United States, Italy and Spain and spanned the acute and convalescent phases of COVID-19. Subjects who had been exposed to COVID-19, were actively infected with it, or had recovered from it provided the deeply sampled blood TCRbeta repertoires that made up the dataset. The samples were drawn from two sources: the first 160 participants of the ongoing ImmuneRACE study, and 1,000 to 1,500 subjects contributed by 6 global collaborators. The material from the prospective study consisted of cDNA or gDNA derived from T cells, B-cell-depleted T cells, or PBMCs. Nearly every sample came with metadata listing a de-identified subject ID, COVID-19 status, age in years and sex. A freely available public database, intended as a resource for researchers studying the immune response to SARS-CoV-2, is where the repertoires were released. HLA class I and class II types, where available, came from metadata supplied by the sample provider rather than from assay-based typing. What the work shows at the level of the full study, not this receptor alone: Clinical and demographic metadata were provided uncurated, with the amount varying by source and participant.

On this clone itself: Its specific antigen is unknown. Qualities for individual bases were not recorded, and no much larger clone is one base off.

TCRbeta CDR3 regions were amplified from genomic DNA by means of the immunoSEQ Assay, a bias-controlled multiplex PCR. The published analysis was carried out like this. The number of nucleated cells in each sample was estimated by amplification of reference gene primers within the assay. To quantify the absolute abundance of each unique TCRbeta CDR3 rearrangement, sequence reads were collapsed and filtered. For each sample, productive Simpson clonality was calculated by taking the square root of Simpson's diversity index across productive rearrangements. TCRdb re-hosts the immuneACCESS table, in-frame sequences only. Its copies lack some clones; in the studies checked, an unresolved V gene accounts for under half of them, and the cause for the rest is not known. Clone size and V and J calls were adopted from that table, with D and trimming inferred from the DNA. This sample lists about 190,000 clones; around 80% were detected once. The ten largest clones take up 13% of the sample.

Samples from volunteer blood donors who had recovered from COVID-19 were contributed by a second Seattle source. Whole blood was collected in K2EDTA tubes by collaborating institutions according to the institutions' own protocols. For TCRbeta analysis, collaborators shipped samples in one of three forms: frozen whole blood, isolated PBMCs, or DNA extracted from either of those sample types. Including the terminal cysteine and phenylalanine, the CDR3 comprises 18 residues. The kept DNA is CDR3 alone, 54 bases in frame from the first base. For this chain, trimming is 3 bases at the V end and 8 bases at the J end, and the number of junction bases without a gene match is 14. CDR1 and CDR2, looked up from the germline V gene (reference sequence), are LNHDA and SQIVND.

The sequence came from a man between 50 and 59 years old who had recovered from COVID-19. Sequencing was done on a sample of peripheral blood. The sequence is built from TRBV19 and TRBJ1-5, and TRBD1 matches 12 of the central bases. The CDR3 region reads CASSIRIPGTGGREPQHF. The nucleotides are TGTGCCAGTAGTATTAGAATCCCCGGGACAGGGGGCCGCGAGCCCCAGCATTTT. Reference TRBV19 and TRBJ1-5 proteins supply the regions before and after the CDR3; the full variable domain is: DGGITQSPKYLFRKEGQNVTLSCEQNLNHDAMYWYRQDPGQGLRLIYYSQIVNDFQKGDIAEGYSVSREKKESFPLTVTSAQKNPTAFYLCASSIRIPGTGGREPQHFGDGTRLSIL.